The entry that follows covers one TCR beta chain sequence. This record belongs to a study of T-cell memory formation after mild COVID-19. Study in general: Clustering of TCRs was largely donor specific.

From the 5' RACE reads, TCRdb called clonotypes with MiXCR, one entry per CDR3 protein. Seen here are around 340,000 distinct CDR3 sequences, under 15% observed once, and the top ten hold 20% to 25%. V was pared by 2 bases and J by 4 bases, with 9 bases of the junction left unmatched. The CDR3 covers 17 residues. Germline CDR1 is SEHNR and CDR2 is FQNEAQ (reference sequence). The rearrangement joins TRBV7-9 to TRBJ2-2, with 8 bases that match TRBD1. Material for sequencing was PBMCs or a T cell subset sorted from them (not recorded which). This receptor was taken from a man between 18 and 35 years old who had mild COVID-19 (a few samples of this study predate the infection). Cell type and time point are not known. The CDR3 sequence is CASSLLWQGASTGELFF. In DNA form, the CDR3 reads TGTGCCAGCAGCTTATTATGGCAGGGGGCGAGCACCGGGGAGCTGTTTTTT. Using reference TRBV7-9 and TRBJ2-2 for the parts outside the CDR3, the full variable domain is DTGVSQNPRHKITKRGQNVTFRCDPISEHNRLYWYRQTLGQGPEFLTYFQNEAQLEKSRLLSDRFSAERPKGSFSTLEIQRTEQGDSAMYLCASSLLWQGASTGELFFGEGSRLTVL.